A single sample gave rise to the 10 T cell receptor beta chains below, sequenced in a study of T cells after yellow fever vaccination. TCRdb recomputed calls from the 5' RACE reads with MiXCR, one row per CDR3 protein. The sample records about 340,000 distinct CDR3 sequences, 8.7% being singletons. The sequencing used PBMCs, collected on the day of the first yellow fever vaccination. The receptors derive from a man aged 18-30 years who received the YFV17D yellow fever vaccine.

The CDR3 here is CASSRLAGGANEQFF. DNA of the CDR3: TGCGCCAGCAGCCGGCTAGCGGGGGGGGCGAATGAGCAGTTCTTC. This sequence joins TRBV5-1 and TRBJ2-1; 12 bases fit TRBD2. CDR3 size: 15 residues. The germline V gene has CDR1 SGHRS and CDR2 YFSETQ. V was pared by 4 bases and J by 7 bases, with 6 bases of the junction left unmatched.

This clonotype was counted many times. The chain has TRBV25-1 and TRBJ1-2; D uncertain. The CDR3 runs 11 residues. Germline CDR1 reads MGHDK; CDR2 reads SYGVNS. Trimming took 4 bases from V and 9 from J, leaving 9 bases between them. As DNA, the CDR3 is TGTGCCAGCAGTGGGGGAGGGAGCTACACCTTC. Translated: CASSGGGSYTF.

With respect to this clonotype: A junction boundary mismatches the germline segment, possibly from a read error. CDR3 amino acids: CASSLALSGGLTYEHYF. The DNA of the CDR3 is TGTGCCAGCAGCTTAGCCCTAAGCGGGGGCCTTACATACGAGCATTACTTC. The rearrangement links TRBV7-2 to TRBJ2-7; TRBD2 agrees at 8 bases. The germline CDR1 and CDR2 sequences are SGHTA and FQGNSA. The CDR3 sequence is 17 residues long.

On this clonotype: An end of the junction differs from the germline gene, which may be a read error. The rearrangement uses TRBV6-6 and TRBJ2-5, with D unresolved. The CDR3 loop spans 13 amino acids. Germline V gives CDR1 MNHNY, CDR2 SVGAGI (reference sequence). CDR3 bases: TGTGCCATCAGTGGGTTCGAGCAAGAGACCCAGTACTTC. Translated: CAISGFEQETQYF.

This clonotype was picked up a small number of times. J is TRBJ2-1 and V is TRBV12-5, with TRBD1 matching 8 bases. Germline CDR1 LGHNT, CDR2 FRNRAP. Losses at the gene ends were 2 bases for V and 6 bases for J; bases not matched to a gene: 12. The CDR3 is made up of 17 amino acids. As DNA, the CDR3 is TGTGCTAGTGGTTTGATCCCGGGGCAGGGGGCGGTCAATGAGCAGTTCTTC. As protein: CASGLIPGQGAVNEQFF.

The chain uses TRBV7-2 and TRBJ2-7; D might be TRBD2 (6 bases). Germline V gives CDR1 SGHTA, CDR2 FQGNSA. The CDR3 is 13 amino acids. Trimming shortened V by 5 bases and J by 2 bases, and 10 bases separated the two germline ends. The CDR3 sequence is CASSRGKPYEQYV. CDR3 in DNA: TGTGCCAGCAGCCGGGGGAAGCCCTACGAGCAGTACGTC.

In DNA form, the CDR3 reads TGTGCCAGCAGCCTGGGGATGACTGAAGCTTTCTTT. Its protein product is CASSLGMTEAFF. V usage is TRBV7-9 and J usage is TRBJ1-1, with D unclear. Trimming removed 5 bases at V and 5 bases at J, with 9 bases between. The CDR3 consists of 12 residues. Germline CDR1 SEHNR, CDR2 FQNEAQ (reference sequence).

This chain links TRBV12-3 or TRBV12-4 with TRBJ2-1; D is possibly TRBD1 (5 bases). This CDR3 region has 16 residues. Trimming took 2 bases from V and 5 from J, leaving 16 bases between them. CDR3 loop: CASSLPQGGGDNEQFF. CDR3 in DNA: TGTGCCAGCAGTTTACCCCAGGGCGGTGGTGACAATGAGCAGTTCTTC.

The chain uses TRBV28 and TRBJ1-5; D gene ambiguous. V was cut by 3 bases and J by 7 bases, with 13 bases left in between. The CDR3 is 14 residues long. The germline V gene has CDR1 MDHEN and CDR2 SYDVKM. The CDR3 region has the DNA TGTGCCAGCAGTTTCCCCGGAGGCGGGCAGCCCCAGCATTTT. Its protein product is CASSFPGGGQPQHF.

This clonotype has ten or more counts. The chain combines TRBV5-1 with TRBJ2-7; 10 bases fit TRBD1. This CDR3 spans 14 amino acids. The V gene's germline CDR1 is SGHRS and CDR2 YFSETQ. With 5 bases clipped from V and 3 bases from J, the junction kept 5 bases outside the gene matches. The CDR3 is CASRRGQGDYEQYF. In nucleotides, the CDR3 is TGCGCCAGCAGACGAGGACAGGGGGACTACGAGCAGTACTTC.